These T cell receptor beta chains were read from a single sample in a study of CD8 T cells in ankylosing spondylitis. TCRdb used MiXCR to reprocess the 5' RACE reads, holding one entry per CDR3 protein. The sample records about 800,000 distinct CDR3 sequences, roughly 10% being singletons. The sample was blood, either unsorted or a sorted T cell fraction (not recorded which). The receptors derive from a male donor with ankylosing spondylitis. Each CDR3 is given with its conserved first and last residue. Fields, in order: clone size, V gene, J gene, D gene, CDR3 DNA, CDR3 protein. The D gene is left open where the match is weak. The size field is filled for only some rows; it gives once, few, many or a size class.

>many|TRBV7-9|TRBJ2-2|.
TGTGCCAGCAGCTACGGGACCGGGGAGCTGTTTTTT
CASSYGTGELFF
>.|TRBV5-1|TRBJ2-7|TRBD2
TGCGCCAGCTCTGATACAGCGGGAGGTTACGAGCAGTACTTC
CASSDTAGGYEQYF
>few|TRBV19|TRBJ1-1|.
TGTGCCAGTAGTATAGAGGCGGGGGCTGAAGCTTTCTTT
CASSIEAGAEAFF
>.|TRBV4-1|TRBJ1-2|.
TGCGCCAGCAGCCATCTCTCACGTCCGGACTATGGCTACACCTTC
CASSHLSRPDYGYTF
>few|TRBV5-5|TRBJ1-2|.
TGTGCCAGCAGTCTTGGGGGGACTTACGGTGGCTACACCTTC
CASSLGGTYGGYTF
>few|TRBV5-1|TRBJ2-5|.
TGCGCCAGCAGCTTGACGCCCGAGGCCCAGTACTTC
CASSLTPEAQYF
>.|TRBV4-3|TRBJ1-2|.
TGCGCCAGCAGCCCCGTTCCCGCGGTCTATGGCTACACCTTC
CASSPVPAVYGYTF
>few|TRBV6-2/TRBV6-3|TRBJ1-5|TRBD1
TGTGCCAGCACCCTGACAGGGAATCAGCCCCAGCATTTT
CASTLTGNQPQHF
>many|TRBV29-1|TRBJ2-4|.
TGCAGCGTTGGTCGGGAAGCCAAAAACATTCAGTACTTC
CSVGREAKNIQYF
>many|TRBV7-2|TRBJ2-7|.
TGTGCCATCATGCTGGGACCCTCCTACGAGCAGTACTTC
CAIMLGPSYEQYF